Sequencing of this T cell receptor (beta chain) was carried out in a study of OX40 agonist ivuxolimab in advanced cancers. Regarding the study in general: Ivuxolimab was a fully human IgG2 agonistic monoclonal antibody targeting the costimulatory receptor OX40 (CD134). Intravenous ivuxolimab was administered to patients every 2 weeks at six dose levels: 0.01, 0.1, 0.3, 1.5, 3 and 10 mg/kg. Among the approximately 50 dose-escalation patients, about 19 had hepatocellular carcinoma, around 15 melanoma, 9 renal cell carcinoma and 9 head and neck cancer. In the dose-escalation cohort, 82.7% of patients were male, and the mean age was approximately 60 years, with a range of about 20 to 79. Prior anti-PD-1, anti-PD-L1 or anti-CTLA-4 therapy was permitted, and about 40% of dose-escalation patients had received checkpoint inhibitors. Partial responses were achieved by three dose-escalation patients, of whom one had hepatocellular carcinoma and two had cutaneous melanoma. The purpose of peripheral TCRbeta sequencing was to test whether ivuxolimab changed TCR sequence diversity and led to clonal T-cell expansion. The paper reports the monotherapy dose-escalation portion (N of about 50 patients) of the phase I ivuxolimab trial.

As to this clone: Its specific antigen is unknown. It has no much larger one-base neighbor in the sample; base qualities were not kept.

The CDR1 and CDR2 encoded by the germline V gene (reference sequence) are MNHEY and SMNVEV. From its cysteine to its phenylalanine, the CDR3 spans 16 amino acids. The sequence is cut down to CDR3 DNA, 48 bases in frame from base 1. V has 3 bases trimmed and J has 3 bases trimmed; junction bases matching no gene number 10. Genomic DNA was extracted from sorted cells for sequencing of the TCRbeta CDR3 region. TCRbeta CDR3 regions were sequenced using the immunoSEQ Assay. Sourced from immuneACCESS, this table was stored by TCRdb with only in-frame sequences that have V and J called. A share of the clones is absent; for the studies checked, an unresolved V gene accounts for under half, and the remainder has no known explanation. The sample data list tens of thousands of clones, and less than 85% of these were observed just once. The ten top clones hold roughly 0.8% of the sample. Here is what the overall study found, with its caveats: Low levels of normalized T-cell clonal expansion were also seen in some patients who did not respond. At doses from 0.1 to 3.0 mg/kg, clonal expansion was seen in both CD4+ and CD8+ blood T cells between baseline and week 6. The antigen specificity of the peripheral T cells that underwent clonal expansion was not determined. On average, CD8+ T cells showed more expanded clones than CD4+ T cells after ivuxolimab. Partial responders in the 0.1-3.0 mg/kg groups had among the lowest normalized peripheral clonal expansion, especially among CD8+ T cells.

The trial excluded patients who had a history of autoimmune disease or were on systemic immunosuppression. Peripheral blood for TCR sequencing was collected from all dose cohorts at baseline, on cycle 4 day 1, and on cycle 7 day 1. The samples were taken from a phase I, first-in-human, multicenter, open-label dose-escalation trial of ivuxolimab. Adults with locally advanced or metastatic head and neck squamous cell, hepatocellular, melanoma or renal cell carcinoma were enrolled in the trial. Before TCR sequencing, CD4+ T cells and CD8+ T cells were sorted from peripheral blood as separate populations.

The sample here was CD4+ or CD8+ T cells sorted from blood, taken in a trial of the OX40 agonist ivuxolimab. The source is an adult with an advanced solid tumor such as melanoma, head and neck, liver or kidney cancer. This chain is built from TRBV27 and TRBJ2-7; 8 central nucleotides agree with TRBD1. CDR3 protein: CASSFFHGQGFYEQYF. At the DNA level, the sequence is TGTGCCAGCAGTTTTTTTCACGGACAGGGATTCTACGAGCAGTACTTC.